This T cell receptor (beta chain) was captured by sequencing in a study of blood T cells in healthy people across ages. This CDR3 is 13 amino acids long. The V and J ends lost 0 bases and 9 bases respectively, with 9 bases between them. Germline values: CDR1 GTSNPN, CDR2 SVGIG (reference sequence). A second PCR, run for 7 to 11 cycles, used a sample-barcoded 5' primer plus a J-beta primer mix. Each cDNA was tagged by a template-switch adaptor containing 12 random nucleotides. Each CDR3 protein gets one entry after TCRdb re-called the 5' RACE reads with MiXCR. The table has about a million distinct CDR3 sequences, 51% seen once; the top ten hold over 20%. Staff drew around 10 milliliters of peripheral blood from each donor. Total RNA, at least 5.5 micrograms per sample, came from PBMCs.

Input material: blood. The receptor comes from a woman aged 55-69 years in good health. V is TRBV30 and J is TRBJ1-6, with D possibly being TRBD1 (5 bases). As DNA, the CDR3 is TGTGCCTGGAGTGTGCGGGGGATTTCACCCCTCCACTTT. This sequence encodes CAWSVRGISPLHF.